The sequence of this T cell receptor (beta chain) was determined in a study of circulating tumor DNA in untreated peripheral T-cell lymphoma. The germline V gene has CDR1 MNHGY and CDR2 SAAAGT. The V gene lost 5 bases and the J gene lost 9 bases, with 22 bases spanning the gap. The CDR3 length is 15 residues. Repertoires were generated with immunoSEQ multiplex PCR, while TCRdb's copy carries only in-frame clones and drops some. Of some 10,000 clones listed, around four fifths are singletons. Findings and limits, study-wide: In 70% to 85% of patients, tumor-specific clonotypes were identified.

As to this clone: The antigen is not known.

This tumor tissue came from a pretreatment baseline collection. The chain uses TRBV6-8 and TRBJ1-2; D possibly corresponds to TRBD1 (5 bases). Input material: tumor tissue. The TCR sequence derives from a human donor with peripheral T-cell lymphoma. Here the CDR3 DNA reads TGTGCCAGCAGTCCCTCAGGGAGCCCCATTTCGAGCTACACCTTC. Its protein product is CASSPSGSPISSYTF.